This TCR beta chain stems from a study of shared clonotypes between healthy human individuals. The assay was immunoSEQ multiplex PCR, and TCRdb's table has in-frame clones only and misses some. The sample includes 2 million to 2.5 million clones, 95% of them seen just once. CDR1 and CDR2 (germline): ENHRY, SYGVKD. The CDR3 extends over 15 amino acids. Trimming pared 3 bases from V and 0 bases from J, leaving 12 bases between. The sequence was obtained from a man between 18 and 29 years old in good health. Sequencing used naive CD4+ T cells sorted from blood. Sample subset: CD45RA+ positively selected. The rearrangement links TRBV10-3 to TRBJ2-7; D unresolved. CDR3 residues: CAISEVQFASYEQYF. The CDR3 bases are TGTGCCATCAGTGAAGTACAGTTTGCCTCCTACGAGCAGTACTTC.